The text below deals with one T cell receptor (beta chain). Assay: immunoSEQ multiplex PCR; the TCRdb copy retains only in-frame clones and omits some. The data contain fewer than 200,000 clones, around 89% of them singletons. The data originate from a study of blood T cell repertoires in COVID-19. The overall study: PBMCs, B-cell-depleted T cells, or T cells provided the cDNA or gDNA that made up the material.

The CDR3 is 16 amino acids. Losses at the gene ends were 5 bases for V and 2 bases for J; bases not matched to a gene: 8. Germline V gives CDR1 MNHEY, CDR2 SVGEGT. The clonotype comes from a man aged 18 to 35 who had recovered from COVID-19. The sequenced sample was peripheral blood. The chain carries TRBV6-2 or TRBV6-3 and TRBJ2-3; 9 nucleotides line up with TRBD2. The CDR3 reads CASSAGLALNTDTQYF. CDR3 coding DNA: TGTGCCAGCAGTGCCGGACTAGCGCTAAACACAGATACGCAGTATTTT.